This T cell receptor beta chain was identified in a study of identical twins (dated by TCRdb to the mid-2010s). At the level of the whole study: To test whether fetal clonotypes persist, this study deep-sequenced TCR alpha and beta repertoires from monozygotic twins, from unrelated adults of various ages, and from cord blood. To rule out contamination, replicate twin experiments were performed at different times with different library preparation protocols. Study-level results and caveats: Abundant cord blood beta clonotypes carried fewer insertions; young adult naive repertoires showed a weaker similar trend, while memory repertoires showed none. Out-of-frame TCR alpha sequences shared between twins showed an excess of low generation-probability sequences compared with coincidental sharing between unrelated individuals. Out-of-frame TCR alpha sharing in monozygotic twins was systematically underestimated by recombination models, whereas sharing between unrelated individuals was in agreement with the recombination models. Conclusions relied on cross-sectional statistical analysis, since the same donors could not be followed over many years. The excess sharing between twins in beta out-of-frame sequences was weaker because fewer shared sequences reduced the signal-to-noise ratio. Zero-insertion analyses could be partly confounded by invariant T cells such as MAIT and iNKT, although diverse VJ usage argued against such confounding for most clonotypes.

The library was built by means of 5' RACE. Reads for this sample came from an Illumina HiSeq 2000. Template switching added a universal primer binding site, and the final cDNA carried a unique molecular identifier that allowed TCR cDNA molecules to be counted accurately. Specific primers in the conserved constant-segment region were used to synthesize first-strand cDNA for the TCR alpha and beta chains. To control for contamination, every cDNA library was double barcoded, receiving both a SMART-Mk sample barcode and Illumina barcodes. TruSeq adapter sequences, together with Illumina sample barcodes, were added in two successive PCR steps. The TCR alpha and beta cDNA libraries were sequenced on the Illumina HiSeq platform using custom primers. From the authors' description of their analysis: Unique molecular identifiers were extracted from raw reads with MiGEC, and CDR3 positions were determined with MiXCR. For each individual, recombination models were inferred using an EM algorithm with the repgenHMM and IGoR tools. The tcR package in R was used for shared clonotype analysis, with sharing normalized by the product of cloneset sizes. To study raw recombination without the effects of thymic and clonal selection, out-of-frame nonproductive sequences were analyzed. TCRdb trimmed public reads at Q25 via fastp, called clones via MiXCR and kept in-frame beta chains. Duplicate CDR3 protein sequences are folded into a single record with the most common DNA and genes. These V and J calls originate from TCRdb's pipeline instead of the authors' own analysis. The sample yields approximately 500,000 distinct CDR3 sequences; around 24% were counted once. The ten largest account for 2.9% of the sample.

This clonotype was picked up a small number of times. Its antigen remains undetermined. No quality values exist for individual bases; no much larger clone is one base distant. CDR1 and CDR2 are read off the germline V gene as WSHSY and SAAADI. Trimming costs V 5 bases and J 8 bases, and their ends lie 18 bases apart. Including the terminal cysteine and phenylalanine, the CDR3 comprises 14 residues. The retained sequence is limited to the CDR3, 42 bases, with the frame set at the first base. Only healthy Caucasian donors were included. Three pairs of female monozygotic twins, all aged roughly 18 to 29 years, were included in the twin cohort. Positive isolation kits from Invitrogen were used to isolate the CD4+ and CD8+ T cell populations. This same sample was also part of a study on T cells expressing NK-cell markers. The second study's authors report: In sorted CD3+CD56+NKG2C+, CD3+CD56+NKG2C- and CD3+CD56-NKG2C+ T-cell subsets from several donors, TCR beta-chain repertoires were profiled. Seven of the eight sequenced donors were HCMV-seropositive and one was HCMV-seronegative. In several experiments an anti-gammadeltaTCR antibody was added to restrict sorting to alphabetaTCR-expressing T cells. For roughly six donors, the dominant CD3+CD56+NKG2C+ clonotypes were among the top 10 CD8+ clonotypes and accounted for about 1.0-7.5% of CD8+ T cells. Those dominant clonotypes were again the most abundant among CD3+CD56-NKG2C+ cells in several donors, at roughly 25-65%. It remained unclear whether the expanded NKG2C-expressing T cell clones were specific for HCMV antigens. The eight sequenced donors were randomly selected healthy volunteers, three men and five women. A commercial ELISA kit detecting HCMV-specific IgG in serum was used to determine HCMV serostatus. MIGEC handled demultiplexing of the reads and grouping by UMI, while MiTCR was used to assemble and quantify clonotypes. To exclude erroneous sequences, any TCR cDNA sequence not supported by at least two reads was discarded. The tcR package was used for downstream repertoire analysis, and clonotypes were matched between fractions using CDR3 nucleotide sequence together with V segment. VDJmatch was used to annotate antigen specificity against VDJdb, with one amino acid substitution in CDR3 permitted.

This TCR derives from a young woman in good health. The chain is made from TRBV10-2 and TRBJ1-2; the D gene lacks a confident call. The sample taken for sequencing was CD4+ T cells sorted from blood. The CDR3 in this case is CASSFVTPVGGYTF. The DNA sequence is TGCGCCAGCAGTTTCGTAACACCCGTGGGGGGCTACACCTTC.